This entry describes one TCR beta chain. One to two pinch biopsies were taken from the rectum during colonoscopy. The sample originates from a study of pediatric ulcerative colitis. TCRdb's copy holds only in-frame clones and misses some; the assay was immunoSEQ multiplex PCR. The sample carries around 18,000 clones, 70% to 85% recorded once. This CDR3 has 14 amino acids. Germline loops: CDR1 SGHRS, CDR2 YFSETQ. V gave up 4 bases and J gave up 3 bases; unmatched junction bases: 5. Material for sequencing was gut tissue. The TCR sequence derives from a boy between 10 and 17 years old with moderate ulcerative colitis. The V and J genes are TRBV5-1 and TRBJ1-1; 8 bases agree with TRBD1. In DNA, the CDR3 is TGCGCCAGCAGCAAAGCAGGGGGCTACACTGAAGCTTTCTTT. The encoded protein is CASSKAGGYTEAFF.